Following are 23 T cell receptor beta chains from one sample sequenced in a study of cytotoxic CD8 clonotypes in ibrutinib-treated CLL. Data came from immunoSEQ multiplex PCR; TCRdb stores just in-frame clones and leaves some out. The sample shows 200,000 to 250,000 clones, more than 70% of them seen only once. Sample: PBMCs, taken after 12 months of ibrutinib treatment. These receptor sequences come from a human donor with chronic lymphocytic leukemia.

The rearrangement uses TRBV7-2 and TRBJ1-5; D is unclear. This CDR3 contains 13 residues. The V gene's germline CDR1 is SGHTA and CDR2 FQGNSA. The germline V and J ends were trimmed by 5 bases and 4 bases, with 9 bases remaining between them. The CDR3 protein is CASSPRSNQPQHF. In DNA, the CDR3 is TGTGCCAGCAGCCCCCGGTCGAATCAGCCCCAGCATTTT.

The genes are TRBV5-4 and TRBJ2-4; unclear D gene. Per the germline V gene, CDR1 is SGHNT and CDR2 is YYREEE (reference sequence). V shed 1 base and J shed 0 bases, with 17 bases lying between them. This CDR3 region has 18 residues. This CDR3 reads CASSLLRSDRLAKNIQYF. As DNA, the CDR3 is TGTGCCAGCAGCTTGCTTCGAAGCGATAGATTAGCCAAAAACATTCAGTACTTC. The whole variable domain, remainder taken from reference TRBV5-4 and TRBJ2-4, is ETGVTQSPTHLIKTRGQQVTLRCSSQSGHNTVSWYQQALGQGPQFIFQYYREEENGRGNFPPRFSGLQFPNYSSELNVNALELDDSALYLCASSLLRSDRLAKNIQYFGAGTRLSVL.

The DNA of the CDR3 is TGTGCCAGCAGTTTATTAGAGACCCAGTACTTC. Residues: CASSLLETQYF. The rearrangement joins TRBV27 to TRBJ2-5; D uncertain. V was clipped by 1 base and J by 4 bases, with 1 base between them. Per the germline V gene, CDR1 is MNHEY and CDR2 is SMNVEV (reference sequence). The CDR3 consists of 11 residues.

The rearrangement uses TRBV9 and TRBJ2-1; D may be TRBD1 or TRBD2 (5 bases each). Trimming removed 3 bases at V and 5 bases at J, with 18 bases between. CDR3 size: 16 residues. From germline, CDR1 is SGDLS and CDR2 YYNGEE. The CDR3 bases are TGTGCCAGCAGCGCACTACCCGGGACCATAAACAATGAGCAGTTCTTC. Translated, it gives CASSALPGTINNEQFF.

The genes are TRBV2 and TRBJ2-1; D remains ambiguous. Germline V gives CDR1 SNHLY, CDR2 FYNNEI. The ends were cut back, 4 bases at V and 9 bases at J, with 22 bases in the middle. The CDR3 loop spans 16 amino acids. The CDR3 loop reads CASSVAWVVTPFEQFF. The CDR3 region has the DNA TGTGCCAGCAGTGTTGCCTGGGTGGTTACTCCTTTTGAGCAGTTCTTC.

The chain is built from TRBV5-1 and TRBJ2-1; D is perhaps TRBD1 or TRBD2 (6 bases each). The germline V gene encodes CDR1 SGHRS and CDR2 YFSETQ. The CDR3 contains 18 residues. With 0 bases removed from V and 0 bases from J, the gap between germline ends came to 16 bases. CDR3 bases: TGCGCCAGCAGCTTGGCGTCCGGAGGGGGGCTCTCCTACAATGAGCAGTTCTTC. This gives the protein CASSLASGGGLSYNEQFF.

J is TRBJ2-3 and V is TRBV25-1; a possible D gene is TRBD2 (7 bases). The germline gives CDR1 MGHDK, CDR2 SYGVNS. Trimming left V 11 bases short and J 4 bases short, with 16 bases between. The CDR3 covers 13 residues. The DNA of the CDR3 is TGTGCCTCGAGGGGGGGAGGGGCAGATACGCAGTATTTT. Translated, it gives CASRGGGADTQYF.

In DNA, the CDR3 is TGTGCCAGCAGACCCGGGACAGGGGGGGACGAGCAGTACTTC. It yields the protein CASRPGTGGDEQYF. The chain uses TRBV28 and TRBJ2-7, with 11 bases that match TRBD1. V gave up 6 bases and J gave up 5 bases; unmatched junction bases: 6. This CDR3 comprises 14 residues. Germline V gene lookup returns CDR1 MDHEN and CDR2 SYDVKM.

This clone was seen just once. The V and J genes are TRBV7-9 and TRBJ2-1; D is tentatively TRBD1 or TRBD2 (5 bases each). Germline V gene sequence: CDR1 SEHNR, CDR2 FQNEAQ (reference sequence). The ends were cut back, 4 bases at V and 3 bases at J, with 16 bases in the middle. The CDR3 is 16 residues long. The CDR3 DNA reads as TGTGCCAGCAGCTCCCCAAGGGGCGGGCGCTACAATGAGCAGTTCTTC. Protein sequence: CASSSPRGGRYNEQFF. Together with reference TRBV7-9 and TRBJ2-1, the CDR3 gives the full variable domain: DTGVSQNPRHKITKRGQNVTFRCDPISEHNRLYWYRQTLGQGPEFLTYFQNEAQLEKSRLLSDRFSAERPKGSFSTLEIQRTEQGDSAMYLCASSSPRGGRYNEQFFGPGTRLTVL.

This clone was counted a few times. The V and J genes are TRBV11-2 and TRBJ2-7; D gene unclear. The CDR3 has 13 amino acids. CDR1 and CDR2 (germline): SGHAT, FQNNGV. The V end was cut by 1 base, the J end by 6 bases, with 10 bases between. The CDR3 DNA is TGTGCCAGCAGCTTAGGTCAGGTCGCCGAGCAGTACTTC. As protein: CASSLGQVAEQYF.

The chain employs TRBV2 and TRBJ1-2; D unclear. This CDR3 is 14 amino acids long. V dropped 4 bases and J dropped 4 bases, with 13 bases sitting between them. The V gene's germline CDR1 is SNHLY and CDR2 FYNNEI. Written as DNA, the CDR3 is TGTGCCAGCAGTGGAGAGGTTCTTAGCTATGGCTACACCTTC. It encodes CASSGEVLSYGYTF.

This clone was detected once. The J gene is TRBJ1-1, the V gene TRBV13; D may be TRBD1 (5 bases). The CDR3 is 13 residues long. The V and J ends lost 4 bases and 4 bases respectively, with 10 bases between them. Germline V gene sequence: CDR1 PRHDT, CDR2 FYEKMQ (reference sequence). CDR3 amino acids: CASSSRQFTEAFF. For the CDR3, the DNA is TGTGCCAGCAGCTCCCGACAGTTCACTGAAGCTTTCTTT. The full variable domain, in which reference TRBV13 and TRBJ1-1 provide the parts outside the CDR3, is AAGVIQSPRHLIKEKRETATLKCYPIPRHDTVYWYQQGPGQDPQFLISFYEKMQSDKGSIPDRFSAQQFSDYHSELNMSSLELGDSALYFCASSSRQFTEAFFGQGTRLTVV.

This clone occurred once. The chain couples TRBV7-3 to TRBJ2-1; D possibly matches TRBD1 or TRBD2 (5 bases each). This CDR3 comprises 16 residues. Germline V gene sequence: CDR1 SGHTA, CDR2 FQGTGA. V shed 1 base and J shed 5 bases, with 15 bases lying between them. The CDR3 DNA reads TGTGCCAGCAGCTTAAGAACTTCTGGGGGAGACAATGAGCAGTTCTTC. Encoded protein: CASSLRTSGGDNEQFF.

This chain connects TRBV6-6 to TRBJ2-5; 8 bases line up with TRBD1. J lost 1 base, V lost 2 bases, and 6 bases had no gene match. The length of the CDR3 is 16 residues. The germline CDR1 and CDR2 sequences are MNHNY and SVGAGI (reference sequence). CDR3 in amino acids: CASSYGGTGLQETQYF. The CDR3 DNA follows: TGTGCCAGCAGTTACGGGGGGACAGGACTCCAAGAGACCCAGTACTTC.

J is TRBJ2-5 and V is TRBV6-6, with D perhaps matching TRBD2 (5 bases). The V gene lost 0 bases and the J gene lost 4 bases, with 9 bases spanning the gap. Germline values: CDR1 MNHNY, CDR2 SVGAGI (reference sequence). There are 14 residues in the CDR3. For the CDR3, the DNA is TGTGCCAGCAGTTACTCGATCAGCGGAGAGACCCAGTACTTC. Protein product: CASSYSISGETQYF.

The rearrangement joins TRBV4-2 to TRBJ2-5, with D maybe TRBD2 (5 bases). Germline values: CDR1 LGHNA, CDR2 YNFKEQ. The V and J ends lost 6 bases and 7 bases respectively, with 15 bases between them. This CDR3 region has 13 residues. CDR3 in DNA: TGTGCCAGCAGTTTTCTCCGGGAAGCGACCCAGTACTTC. Residues: CASSFLREATQYF.

This chain joins TRBV18 and TRBJ2-5; TRBD1 agrees at 11 bases. Germline V gene sequence: CDR1 KGHSH, CDR2 LQKENI. The CDR3 extends over 15 amino acids. V was clipped by 3 bases and J by 5 bases; unmatched bases: 5. In DNA form, the CDR3 reads TGTGCCAGCTCACCGCCGGGACAGGGGGGCGAGACCCAGTACTTC. Translating it yields CASSPPGQGGETQYF.

This rearrangement joins TRBV19 to TRBJ2-7, with 9 positions matching TRBD2. The CDR3 runs to 14 residues. Looked up from germline, CDR1 is LNHDA and CDR2 is SQIVND (reference sequence). Trimming removed 5 bases from V and 2 bases from J; junction bases left unmatched: 4. CDR3 bases: TGTGCCAGTAGTCAGGCGGGGGGGCCCTACGAGCAGTACTTC. Encoded protein: CASSQAGGPYEQYF.

The chain has TRBV19 and TRBJ1-4; D not certain. Germline CDR1 reads LNHDA; CDR2 reads SQIVND (reference sequence). The CDR3 totals 15 residues. The ends were cut back, 4 bases at V and 0 bases at J, with 9 bases in the middle. CDR3 DNA: TGTGCCAGTAGTAGTGGGCAAGCAACTAATGAAAAACTGTTTTTT. Protein: CASSSGQATNEKLFF.

J is TRBJ1-1 and V is TRBV12-5; 8 positions match TRBD1. Trimming at V came to 5 bases and at J to 8 bases, leaving 22 bases not matched to a gene. CDR1 is LGHNT and CDR2 is FRNRAP in the germline V gene. CDR3 length: 18 amino acids. The CDR3: CASGPGGDEFRYVREAFF. The CDR3 bases are TGTGCTAGTGGTCCAGGGGGCGATGAGTTTCGATACGTTCGGGAAGCTTTCTTT.

The chain couples TRBV9 to TRBJ2-1, with D perhaps TRBD2 (6 bases). The CDR3 is 14 residues long. Germline lookup yields CDR1 SGDLS and CDR2 YYNGEE. The V and J ends lost 0 bases and 3 bases respectively, with 7 bases between them. CDR3: CASSVVGGYNEQFF. The CDR3 DNA follows: TGTGCCAGCAGCGTAGTGGGGGGCTACAATGAGCAGTTCTTC.

The V call is TRBV28, the J call TRBJ1-2; no reliable D call. Germline V gene data show CDR1 as MDHEN and CDR2 as SYDVKM. V was cut by 4 bases and J by 3 bases, with 3 bases left in between. CDR3 length: 11 amino acids. CDR3 DNA sequence: TGTGCCAGCAGTTATGACTATGGCTACACCTTC. Amino acid sequence: CASSYDYGYTF.

The chain combines TRBV6-1 with TRBJ2-7, with 10 bases matching TRBD1. In germline, CDR1 is MNHNS, CDR2 SASEGT. The V gene end was trimmed by 4 bases and the J gene end by 2 bases; junction bases not matched to a gene: 5. The CDR3 spans 15 residues. The CDR3 here is CASSARGQGPYEQYF. In DNA form, the CDR3 reads TGTGCCAGCAGTGCTCGGGGACAGGGGCCCTACGAGCAGTACTTC.